This is a list of T cell receptor beta chains from one sample in a study of response to subunit inactivated influenza vaccine. One entry per CDR3 protein, called by TCRdb with MiXCR from the RT-PCR reads. Of 500,000 to 550,000 distinct CDR3 sequences listed, roughly 7.9% are singletons. Specimen: PBMCs from blood, collected less than 25 months after vaccination. The receptors originated from a man aged 50-75 years who received an inactivated influenza vaccine. Both conserved end residues are part of each CDR3. The D gene is left open where the match is weak. Not all rows give a size; the values are once, few, many and, for expanded clones, a class.

j_call d_call v_call clone_size cdr3_aa cdr3_nt
TRBJ2-3 TRBD2 TRBV23-1 . CASSQPSFAGGPLDTQYF TGCGCCAGCAGTCAGCCCTCCTTCGCGGGAGGGCCCTTAGATACGCAGTATTTT
TRBJ2-5 . TRBV5-5 . CASSLTGQPQETQYF TGTGCCAGCAGCCTTACGGGACAACCCCAAGAGACCCAGTACTTC
TRBJ1-4 . TRBV7-2 . CASSLLRGLSNEKLFF TGTGCCAGCAGCTTGCTCCGGGGGCTGTCTAATGAAAAACTGTTTTTT
TRBJ1-3 . TRBV15 . CATSRKRHGNSIYF TGTGCCACCAGCAGAAAGCGGCATGGAAACAGCATATATTTT
TRBJ2-1 TRBD2 TRBV14 . CASSQGRGVPSYNEQFF TGTGCCAGCAGCCAGGGGCGGGGGGTCCCCTCCTACAATGAGCAGTTCTTC
TRBJ1-5 . TRBV29-1 many CSVVAGLNQPQHF TGCAGCGTTGTGGCAGGTCTTAATCAGCCCCAGCATTTT
TRBJ2-7 . TRBV18 few CASSPAGLSSYEQYF TGTGCCAGCTCACCGGCAGGCCTAAGCTCCTACGAGCAGTACTTC
TRBJ2-1 . TRBV29-1 many CSVVTWNSYNEQFF TGCAGCGTTGTTACTTGGAACTCCTACAATGAGCAGTTCTTC
TRBJ2-3 . TRBV5-1 . CASSLDGRRADTQYF TGCGCCAGCAGCCTTGATGGACGGCGGGCAGATACGCAGTATTTT
TRBJ1-1 . TRBV28 . CASSFLVGRPVDTEAFF TGTGCCAGCAGTTTCTTGGTCGGGCGTCCCGTGGACACTGAAGCTTTCTTT
TRBJ2-1 . TRBV19 few CASNTGGNEQFF TGTGCCAGTAATACGGGTGGCAATGAGCAGTTCTTC
TRBJ2-2 . TRBV5-1 . CASSLRTGRGGELFF TGCGCCAGCAGCTTGCGGACGGGCCGGGGCGGGGAGCTGTTTTTT
TRBJ2-5 . TRBV7-8 few CASSLPPGETQYF TGTGCCAGCAGCTTGCCCCCGGGGGAGACCCAGTACTTC
TRBJ1-1 . TRBV3-1 many CASSQVAHSEAFF TGTGCCAGCAGCCAGGTAGCCCATTCCGAAGCTTTCTTT
TRBJ2-1 . TRBV4-1 . CASSQEEGPSYNEQFF TGCGCCAGCAGCCAAGAAGAGGGCCCCTCCTACAATGAGCAGTTCTTC
TRBJ2-3 . TRBV7-2 few CASSPRARQDTQYF TGTGCCAGCAGCCCCAGGGCGCGTCAAGATACGCAGTATTTT
TRBJ2-3 . TRBV27 many CASSFRSTDTQYF TGTGCCAGCAGTTTTAGGAGCACAGATACGCAGTATTTT
TRBJ2-3 . TRBV10-3 few CAIRQTVGSTDTQYF TGTGCCATCAGGCAGACCGTCGGGAGCACAGATACGCAGTATTTT
TRBJ2-1 TRBD2 TRBV7-9 . CASPSAGGPGNEQFF TGTGCCAGCCCGTCGGCGGGAGGGCCAGGCAATGAGCAGTTCTTC
TRBJ2-4 TRBD1 TRBV6-5 . CASSYKDRLAKNIQYF TGTGCCAGCAGTTACAAGGACAGGCTAGCCAAAAACATTCAGTACTTC
TRBJ1-2 TRBD1 TRBV5-6 few CASSLIQGNVKGYTF TGTGCCAGCAGCTTGATACAGGGGAATGTCAAAGGCTACACCTTC
TRBJ2-3 . TRBV15 few CATSRGKLADTQYF TGTGCCACCAGCAGAGGAAAGTTGGCAGATACGCAGTATTTT
TRBJ2-1 . TRBV6-2/TRBV6-3 few CASSLSRSSYNEQFF TGTGCCAGCAGCTTAAGCAGGAGCTCCTACAATGAGCAGTTCTTC
TRBJ1-2 . TRBV4-3 . CASSQVGGRSIRGYTF TGCGCCAGCAGCCAAGTTGGGGGGCGGTCTATTCGTGGCTACACCTTC
TRBJ1-2 . TRBV4-3 . CASSQDRGAPYGYTF TGCGCCAGCAGCCAAGATCGGGGGGCCCCCTATGGCTACACCTTC
TRBJ2-1 . TRBV20-1 few CSARRSGAYNEQFF TGCAGTGCGAGACGTAGCGGAGCCTACAATGAGCAGTTCTTC
TRBJ2-3 . TRBV10-3 few CAISGPVSTDTQYF TGTGCCATCAGTGGGCCAGTTAGCACAGATACGCAGTATTTT
TRBJ2-7 . TRBV4-2 . CASSQTWVDGYEQYF TGTGCCAGCAGCCAAACATGGGTGGACGGCTACGAGCAGTACTTC
TRBJ1-1 TRBD1 TRBV3-1 . CASSHGTANTEAFF TGTGCCAGCAGCCATGGGACAGCTAACACTGAAGCTTTCTTT
TRBJ2-3 . TRBV5-1 . CASSLTTGTDTQYF TGCGCCAGCAGCTTGACCACAGGGACAGATACGCAGTATTTT
TRBJ1-4 TRBD1 TRBV6-2/TRBV6-3 . CASSRDSATNEKLFF TGTGCCAGCAGCAGGGACAGCGCAACTAATGAAAAACTGTTTTTT
TRBJ2-7 TRBD1 TRBV2 few CASGPTGTGYEQYF TGTGCCAGCGGCCCGACCGGGACAGGGTACGAGCAGTACTTC
TRBJ2-6 TRBD1 TRBV29-1 . CSVGQGASGANVLTF TGCAGCGTTGGACAGGGGGCATCTGGGGCCAACGTCCTGACTTTC
TRBJ2-2 . TRBV12-3/TRBV12-4 many CASSRGQYTGELFF TGTGCCAGCAGCCGAGGACAGTACACCGGGGAGCTGTTTTTT
TRBJ2-7 . TRBV20-1 . CSAGPTGGRPYEQYF TGCAGTGCTGGACCGACTGGAGGGAGGCCCTACGAGCAGTACTTC
TRBJ2-7 . TRBV7-9 few CASSLEMYEQYF TGTGCCAGCAGCTTAGAAATGTACGAGCAGTACTTC
TRBJ1-2 . TRBV12-3/TRBV12-4 many CASSLVQGSGYTF TGTGCCAGCAGTTTAGTACAGGGTTCAGGCTACACCTTC
TRBJ2-1 . TRBV9 few CASSVGDSLSNEQFF TGTGCCAGCAGCGTAGGAGACTCCTTGAGTAATGAGCAGTTCTTC
TRBJ2-7 TRBD2 TRBV10-3 many CAISEAGRLSYEQYF TGTGCCATCAGTGAAGCGGGGAGACTTTCCTACGAGCAGTACTTC
TRBJ2-3 TRBD2 TRBV20-1 . CSLPGAGARSTDTQYF TGCAGCCTCCCGGGAGCGGGGGCCCGAAGCACAGATACGCAGTATTTT
TRBJ1-4 TRBD1 TRBV5-1 many CASSRGDSKNEKLFF TGCGCCAGCAGCCGGGGGGACAGCAAAAATGAAAAACTGTTTTTT
TRBJ2-3 . TRBV3-1 few CASSQEGLLYTDTQYF TGTGCCAGCAGCCAAGAAGGACTACTATACACAGATACGCAGTATTTT
TRBJ1-2 . TRBV6-2/TRBV6-3 . CPSSYNGPYGYTF TGTCCCAGCAGTTACAACGGACCCTATGGCTACACCTTC
TRBJ2-7 . TRBV27 few CASRDQLAYEQYF TGTGCCAGCAGGGATCAACTGGCCTACGAGCAGTACTTC
TRBJ2-7 . TRBV9 . CASTRGDGGNSYEQYF TGTGCCAGCACCCGTGGTGACGGCGGGAACTCCTACGAGCAGTACTTC